The entry that follows covers one TCR beta chain sequence. No cognate antigen has been identified for it. No much larger clone exists at a distance of one base, and base qualities are not known. This record belongs to a study of memory CD4+ T cells and cytomegalovirus serostatus (dated by TCRdb to between 2019 and 2020). Regarding the study in general: The cohort included approximately 35 healthy adults from Belgium, of whom 9 were CMV seropositive and roughly 24 were CMV seronegative. The study sequenced CD4+ memory TCRbeta repertoires of a Belgian cohort with known cytomegalovirus serostatus to replicate a published TCR-based CMV serostatus classifier. On the study overall, not on this receptor specifically: For CMV serostatus prediction, a median bootstrapped AUC of approximately 0.95 was reached with the original framework, and a median bootstrapped AUC of roughly 0.9 was reached with a US-trained random forest. The original-framework classifier achieved a median bootstrapped AUC of around 0.95 with a 95% CI of 0.76-1.00 on the Belgian cohort. Of around 160 previously reported CMV-associated TCRbeta sequences, some 73 appeared in the CD4+ memory repertoires, each in one to five individuals. Only CD4+CD45RO+ memory cells were sequenced, in contrast to the original study, in which naive and memory CD4+ and CD8+ populations were covered. The results were interpreted as suggesting that the CMV-associated TCR signature is mostly present in the CD4+ memory repertoire.

Genomic DNA was extracted from sorted cells with the Quick-DNA Microprep Kit. Amplification of TCRbeta DNA was done with the immunoSEQ hsTCRbeta kit, following the protocol from the manufacturer. TCRbeta libraries were sequenced on an Illumina MiSeq instrument. As for the original processing: Once out-of-frame sequences had been removed, a few million distinct TCRbeta sequences were left, which works out to an average of approximately 72,000 per individual. Each individual was scored by the count of 150 to 200 previously reported CMV-associated TCRbeta sequences and the total productive distinct TCRbeta count. A beta-binomial model was reimplemented in Python, and scikit-learn random forests with default parameters were trained on US cohort data. Classifier performance on the Belgian cohort was reported as the median AUC with percentile confidence intervals calculated over 10,000 bootstrap iterations. Drawn from immuneACCESS, this table holds only the in-frame rearrangements with V and J called that TCRdb kept. Clones are partly lost; checked studies trace under half to an unresolved V gene and leave the rest unexplained. D and trimming were read from the DNA, whereas the V and J calls and clone size are those reported in that table. A total of about 50,000 clones appear in this sample, 70% to 85% of them only once. Together, the top ten hold roughly 0.59% of the sample.

Single viable CD3+CD4+CD8-CD45RO+ cells were sorted as memory CD4+ T cells on a FACSAria II. CMV serostatus was determined with a Roche Elecsys assay detecting serum IgG against CMV pp150, pp28, p38 and p52. After thawing, total CD4+ T cells were enriched by positive selection with CD4 magnetic microbeads. Samples originated from another study that specifically interrogated the CD4+ T cell memory repertoire. Peripheral blood mononuclear cells were isolated and cryopreserved according to standard operating procedures, and serum was kept at -80 degrees C. Staining used CD3-PerCP (BW264/56), CD4-APC (RPA-T4), CD45RO-PE (UCHT1) and CD8-Pacific Orange (3B5) antibodies, with Sytox blue excluding non-viable cells. V is pared back by 1 base and J by 5 bases, with 9 bases lying between the germline termini. Based on the germline V gene, the CDR1 and CDR2 sequences are SGHVS and FNYEAQ. The CDR3 sequence holds 13 residues, the cysteine and phenylalanine included. The sequence is cut down to CDR3 DNA, 39 bases in frame from base 1.

Sequencing was done on a sample of memory CD4+ T cells from blood. This sequence uses TRBV7-6 and TRBJ2-7, with no reliable assignment of the D segment. This TCR was sampled from an adult in good health and CMV-seronegative. The nucleotide sequence reads TGTGCCAGCAGCTTAGAATTCGTTCACGAGCAGTACTTC. This sequence encodes CASSLEFVHEQYF.